This passage covers 12 T cell receptor beta chains from one sample sequenced in a study of shared clonotypes between healthy human individuals. Sequenced by immunoSEQ multiplex PCR; TCRdb stores in-frame clones only, minus some. The data show 2,100,000 or so clones, approximately 96% seen once. The sequencing sample was made of naive CD4+ T cells sorted from blood. Subset specified: CD45RA+ positively selected. The receptors were gathered from a man younger than 30 in good health.

The chain combines TRBV14 with TRBJ2-7, with 8 positions matching TRBD1. Germline V gene sequence: CDR1 SGHDN, CDR2 FVKESK. V shed 8 bases and J 7 bases; nucleotides not matched to a gene: 7. This CDR3 spans 12 amino acids. CDR3 sequence: CASHRGAGEQYF. The DNA of the CDR3 is TGTGCCAGCCACAGGGGGGCGGGTGAGCAGTACTTC.

The J gene is TRBJ2-3, the V gene TRBV10-3, with 9 nucleotides matching TRBD1. J lost 3 bases, V lost 10 bases, and 5 bases had no gene match. The CDR3 has 13 residues. The germline CDR1 and CDR2 sequences are ENHRY and SYGVKD. The CDR3 coding sequence is TGTGCCACTACAGGACAGGGGACAGATACGCAGTATTTT. This codes for CATTGQGTDTQYF.

Concerning this clone itself: Other nucleotide sequences in the sample specify the same CDR3. The rearrangement joins TRBV15 to TRBJ2-7; a weak D match, TRBD2 (6 bases). This CDR3 contains 15 residues. The V end lost 0 bases, the J end lost 2 bases, and 11 bases lay between the germline ends. Per the germline V gene, CDR1 is LNHNV and CDR2 is YYDKDF (reference sequence). The CDR3 bases are TGTGCCACCAGCAGAGATACCGGGGGAACCTACGAGCAGTACTTC. This codes for CATSRDTGGTYEQYF.

This chain uses TRBV6-5 with TRBJ1-4; D gene unclear. The germline V gene has CDR1 MNHEY and CDR2 SVGAGI. CDR3 size: 11 residues. Trimming shortened V by 10 bases and J by 4 bases, and 7 bases separated the two germline ends. The CDR3 sequence: CATKVNEKLFF. The CDR3 DNA reads TGTGCCACCAAAGTTAATGAAAAACTGTTTTTT.

This clone came up once. The CDR3 DNA reads TGTGCCATCTCGCTTCAGGGGGCGGATTCACCCCTCCACTTT. This translates into CAISLQGADSPLHF. The V gene is TRBV10-3, the J gene TRBJ1-6; 8 positions agree with TRBD1. V lost 8 bases, J lost 8 bases, and 8 bases stayed unmatched. The V gene's germline CDR1 is ENHRY and CDR2 SYGVKD. This CDR3 is 14 amino acids long.

The chain has TRBV10-3 and TRBJ2-7; 9 nucleotides align to TRBD1. V gave up 6 bases and J gave up 2 bases; unmatched junction bases: 11. CDR1 and CDR2 (germline): ENHRY, SYGVKD. The CDR3 length is 16 residues. Written as DNA, the CDR3 is TGTGCCATCAGGGGAACCGGGACAGGGCTTACCTACGAGCAGTACTTC. Its translation is CAIRGTGTGLTYEQYF.

The chain recombines TRBV11-2 with TRBJ1-1; TRBD1 agrees at 7 bases. The CDR3 is 15 residues long. Germline lookup yields CDR1 SGHAT and CDR2 FQNNGV. V shed 2 bases, J shed 4 bases, and the junction held 7 bases outside the gene matches. The CDR3 loop is CASSLLGGLTTEAFF. The DNA of the CDR3 is TGTGCCAGCAGCTTATTAGGGGGCTTGACCACTGAAGCTTTCTTT.

The chain links TRBV5-4 to TRBJ2-5; D is possibly TRBD2 (6 bases). Germline CDR1 and CDR2: SGHNT and YYREEE (reference sequence). The CDR3 contains 14 residues. V lost 5 bases and J 4 bases, leaving 15 bases between the germline ends. The chain's CDR3 is CASSPDGGRETQYF. CDR3 nucleotide sequence: TGTGCCAGCAGTCCCGACGGAGGGAGAGAGACCCAGTACTTC.

The genes are TRBV7-2 and TRBJ1-1; D is unresolved. V was clipped by 2 bases and J by 3 bases, with 1 base between them. This CDR3 region has 11 residues. CDR1 and CDR2 from the germline V gene are SGHTA and FQGNSA. CDR3 DNA: TGTGCCAGCAGCTTACACACTGAAGCTTTCTTT. Its translation is CASSLHTEAFF.

About this clone: Additional DNA sequences in this sample encode the identical CDR3. The V call is TRBV30, the J call TRBJ1-5; 7 positions agree with TRBD1. V lost 0 bases to trimming and J lost 5 bases; unmatched junction nucleotides: 1. Germline CDR1 GTSNPN, CDR2 SVGIG (reference sequence). CDR3 length: 13 residues. The CDR3 reads CAWSVQGDQPQHF. For the CDR3, the DNA is TGTGCCTGGAGTGTCCAGGGGGATCAGCCCCAGCATTTT.

The chain has TRBV19 and TRBJ1-1; D may be TRBD1 (5 bases). The CDR3 is 18 residues long. From germline, CDR1 is LNHDA and CDR2 SQIVND (reference sequence). Trimming removed 5 bases at V and 1 base at J, with 23 bases between. CDR3 coding DNA: TGTGCCAGTAGTCCGTACCTGACCCGACAGTCCTCGAACACTGAAGCTTTCTTT. Its protein product is CASSPYLTRQSSNTEAFF.

V and J are TRBV6-5 and TRBJ2-2; tentatively, D is TRBD1 (5 bases). The CDR3 is 15 amino acids. Germline loops: CDR1 MNHEY, CDR2 SVGAGI. The V and J ends lost 6 bases and 5 bases respectively, with 16 bases between them. The CDR3 region has the DNA TGTGCCAGCAGAACGGACACATTAAGGACCGGGGAGCTGTTTTTT. Protein: CASRTDTLRTGELFF.